The T cell receptor beta chain described here comes from a study of T cell responses to AZD1222 COVID-19 vaccine. TCRdb's table, derived via immunoSEQ multiplex PCR, lists solely in-frame clones and lacks some. The table has roughly 100,000 clones, roughly 90% seen once. Regarding the study as a whole: Spike-specific TCR breadth and depth both grew after two AZD1222 doses. After the peak T cell response, and only then, were repertoires sampled. Clonal diversity was possibly underestimated; the donors were predominantly white British and more often female.

Worth noting for this clone: The antigen is unknown.

This CDR3 is built from 16 residues. V was shortened by 3 bases and J by 6 bases, with 20 bases between the two germline ends. Germline V gene lookup returns CDR1 LNHDA and CDR2 SQIVND (reference sequence). Sequencing used peripheral blood, obtained on day 0 of AZD1222 vaccination. The chain couples TRBV19 to TRBJ1-2, with D possibly matching TRBD1 (6 bases). This receptor was identified in an adult in good health. The CDR3 sequence is CASSMARTALIHGYTF. Written as DNA, the CDR3 is TGTGCCAGTAGTATGGCCAGGACAGCTTTAATACATGGCTACACCTTC.